The TCR beta chain under discussion was sequenced for a study of shared clonotypes between healthy human individuals. Overall study context: The donor pool was made up of a couple of women and a few men aged 18 to 49.

V was clipped by 3 bases and J by 5 bases, with 19 bases between them. The CDR3 runs to 16 residues. The germline gives CDR1 SGHTA, CDR2 FQGNSA. Profiled with immunoSEQ multiplex PCR; TCRdb holds only in-frame clones, not every one. The data contain more than 2,000,000 clones, over 90% of them singletons. The sequence was obtained from a man aged 18 to 29 in good health. Some clones in this sample may be carry-over from other donors' samples. Sequenced sample: naive CD4+ T cells from PBMCs. As to subset: CD45RA+ positively selected. The chain uses TRBV7-2 and TRBJ1-1; tentatively, D is TRBD1 (5 bases). DNA of the CDR3: TGTGCCAGCAGCTTGAGACAGAGGACCGGGGGAACTGAAGCTTTCTTT. It translates to CASSLRQRTGGTEAFF. Full variable domain (rest looked up from reference TRBV7-2 and TRBJ1-1): GAGVSQSPSNKVTEKGKDVELRCDPISGHTALYWYRQSLGQGLEFLIYFQGNSAPDKSGLPSDRFSAERTGGSVSTLTIQRTQQEDSAVYLCASSLRQRTGGTEAFFGQGTRLTVV.